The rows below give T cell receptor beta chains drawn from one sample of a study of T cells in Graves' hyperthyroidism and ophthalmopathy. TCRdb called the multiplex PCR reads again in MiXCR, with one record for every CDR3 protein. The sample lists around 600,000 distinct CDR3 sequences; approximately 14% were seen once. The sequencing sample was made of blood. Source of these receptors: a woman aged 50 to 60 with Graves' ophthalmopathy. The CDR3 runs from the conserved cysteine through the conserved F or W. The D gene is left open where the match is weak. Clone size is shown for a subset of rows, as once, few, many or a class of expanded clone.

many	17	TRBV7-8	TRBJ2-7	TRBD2	TGTGCCAGCAGCTTAGTCCGTTCTAGCGGGAGAAGATACGAGCAGTACTTC	CASSLVRSSGRRYEQYF
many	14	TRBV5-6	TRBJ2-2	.	TGTGCCAGCAGCTGGAGTCCGGACACCGGGGAGCTGTTTTTT	CASSWSPDTGELFF
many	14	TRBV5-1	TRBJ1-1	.	TGCGCCAGCATGTTGGGACCGACGAACACTGAAGCTTTCTTT	CASMLGPTNTEAFF
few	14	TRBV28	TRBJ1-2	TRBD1	TGTGCCAGCAGTTTCGTAGACAGGGAGGTTGGCTACACCTTC	CASSFVDREVGYTF
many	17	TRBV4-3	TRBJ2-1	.	TGCGCCAGCAGCCAAGATCGGGCTAGCTCCGCTCTCAATGAGCAGTTCTTC	CASSQDRASSALNEQFF
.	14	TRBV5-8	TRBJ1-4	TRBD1	TGTGCCAGCAGCTTAGGGACAGGGAGTGAAAAACTGTTTTTT	CASSLGTGSEKLFF
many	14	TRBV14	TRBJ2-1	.	TGTGCCAGCAGCCTACTTGTCCCCTACAATGAGCAGTTCTTC	CASSLLVPYNEQFF
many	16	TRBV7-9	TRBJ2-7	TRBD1	TGTGCCAGCAGCTCAATCCTAGGGACAGGGGCCTACGAGCAGTACTTC	CASSSILGTGAYEQYF
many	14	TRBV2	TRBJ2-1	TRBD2	TGTGCCAGCAGTGTTGGCGGGAGGTTCAATGAGCAGTTCTTC	CASSVGGRFNEQFF
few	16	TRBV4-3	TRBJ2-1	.	TGCGCCAGCAGCCAAGAGTCAGGGGTCCGGCGCAATGAGCAGTTCTTC	CASSQESGVRRNEQFF
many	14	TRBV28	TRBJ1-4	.	TGTGCCAGCAGCTTGACAGGAAATAATGAAAAACTGTTTTTT	CASSLTGNNEKLFF
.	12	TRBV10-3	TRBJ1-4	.	TGTGCCATCAGTGAGGGTAACGAAAAACTGTTTTTT	CAISEGNEKLFF
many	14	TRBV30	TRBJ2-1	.	TGTGCCTGGAGTCTAGGACTCAACTACAATGAGCAGTTCTTC	CAWSLGLNYNEQFF
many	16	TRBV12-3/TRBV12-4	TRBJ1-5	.	TGTGCCAGCAGTTTAGCAGGGATTGGAAGCAATCAGCCCCAGCATTTT	CASSLAGIGSNQPQHF
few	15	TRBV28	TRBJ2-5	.	TGTGCCAGCAGTAAAATAGCCCCCGGGCGGGAGACCCAGTACTTC	CASSKIAPGRETQYF
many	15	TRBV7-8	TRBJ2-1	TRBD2	TGTGCCAGCAGCCCGAGCGGGAGGTCGTACAATGAGCAGTTCTTC	CASSPSGRSYNEQFF
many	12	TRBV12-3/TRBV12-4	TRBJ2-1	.	TGTGCCAGCAGTTTAGATTTTAGTGAGCAGTTCTTC	CASSLDFSEQFF
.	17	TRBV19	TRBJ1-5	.	TGTGCCAGTAGTATAGAGACACGATTCTATAGCAATCAGCCCCAGCATTTT	CASSIETRFYSNQPQHF
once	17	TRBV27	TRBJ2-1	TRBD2	TGTGCCAGCAGTTTATTCGCCGTGGGACTAGCGGGAGTCCAGCAGTTCTTC	CASSLFAVGLAGVQQFF
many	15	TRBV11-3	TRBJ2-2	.	TGTGCCAGCAGCTTAGGCAGGGTCGCCACCGGGGAGCTGTTTTTT	CASSLGRVATGELFF
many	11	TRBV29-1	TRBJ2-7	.	TGCAGCGTTGAAGCGTCCTACGAGCAGTACTTC	CSVEASYEQYF
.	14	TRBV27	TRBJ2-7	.	TGTGCCAGCAGTTTTGACGGGAGTATCTACGAGCAGTACTTC	CASSFDGSIYEQYF
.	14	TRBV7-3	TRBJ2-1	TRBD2	TGTGCCAGCAGCTTAAGAACTAGCGATGGAGAGCAGTTCTTC	CASSLRTSDGEQFF
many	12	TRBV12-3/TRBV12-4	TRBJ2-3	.	TGTGCCAGCACTTTCTACCCAGATACGCAGTATTTT	CASTFYPDTQYF
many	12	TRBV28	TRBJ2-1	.	TGTGCCAGCAGTTTATGGTGGGGTGAGCAGTTCTTC	CASSLWWGEQFF
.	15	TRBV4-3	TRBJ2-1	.	TGCGCCAGCAGCCAGGAAATCTGGGGATGGAATGAGCAGTTCTTC	CASSQEIWGWNEQFF
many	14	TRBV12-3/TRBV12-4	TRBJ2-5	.	TGTGCCAGCAGTTCAAAGGACCGCCAAGAGACCCAGTACTTC	CASSSKDRQETQYF
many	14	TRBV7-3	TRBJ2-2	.	TGTGCCAGCAGCTTAAGTTGGGGCACCGGGGAGCTGTTTTTT	CASSLSWGTGELFF
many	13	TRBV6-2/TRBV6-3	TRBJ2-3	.	TGTGCCAGCAGTTTGGGAATCGCAGATACGCAGTATTTT	CASSLGIADTQYF
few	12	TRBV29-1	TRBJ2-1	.	TGCAGCGTTCGAGAATCGGCGAATGAGCAGTTCTTC	CSVRESANEQFF
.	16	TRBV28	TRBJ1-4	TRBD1	TGTGCCAGCAGTCAACCCCCCGGGACAGTGGGGGAAAAACTGTTTTTT	CASSQPPGTVGEKLFF
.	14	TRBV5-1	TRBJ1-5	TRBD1	TGCGCCAGCCGACAGGGTGAGGCCACTCAGCCCCAGCATTTT	CASRQGEATQPQHF
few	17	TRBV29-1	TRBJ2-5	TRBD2	TGCAGCGTAGAACCAAGGACTAGCGGGAATTGGCGGGAGACCCAGTACTTC	CSVEPRTSGNWRETQYF
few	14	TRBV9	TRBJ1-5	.	TGTGCCAGCAGCGTGGGAGGGGTAGGTCAGCCCCAGCATTTT	CASSVGGVGQPQHF
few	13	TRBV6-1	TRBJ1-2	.	TGTGCCAGCAGTGAAACATTTAACTATGGCTACACCTTC	CASSETFNYGYTF
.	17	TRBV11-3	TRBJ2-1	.	TGTGCCAGCAGCTTAGAGGCCCGGACAGACTCCTACAATGAGCAGTTCTTC	CASSLEARTDSYNEQFF
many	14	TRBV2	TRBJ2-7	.	TGTGCCAGCAGGGAGGACGGTACCGATTACGAGCAGTACTTC	CASREDGTDYEQYF
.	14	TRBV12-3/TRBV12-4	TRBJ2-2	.	TGTGCCAGCAGTTTTGAGGGGCTCACCGGGGAGCTGTTTTTT	CASSFEGLTGELFF
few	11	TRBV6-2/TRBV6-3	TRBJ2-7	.	TGTGCCAGCAGTTACTCGTGGGAGCAGTACTTC	CASSYSWEQYF
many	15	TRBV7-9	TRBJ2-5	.	TGTGCCAGCAGCTTAGGCTCGTGGGGCCAAGAGACCCAGTACTTC	CASSLGSWGQETQYF
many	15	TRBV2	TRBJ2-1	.	TGTGCCAGCAGGGGCACAGGGAGCTCCTACAATGAGCAGTTCTTC	CASRGTGSSYNEQFF
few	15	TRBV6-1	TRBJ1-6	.	TGTGCCAGCAGTGCCCCCAGGGGAGTGGATTCACCCCTCCACTTT	CASSAPRGVDSPLHF
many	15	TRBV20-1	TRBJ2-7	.	TGCAGTGCTAGAGATTTTCAAACGGCAGCCTACGAGCAGTACTTC	CSARDFQTAAYEQYF
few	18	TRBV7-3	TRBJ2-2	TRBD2	TGTGCCAGCAGCCCCCGGACTAGCGGGAGGGCCGTCACCGGGGAGCTGTTTTTT	CASSPRTSGRAVTGELFF
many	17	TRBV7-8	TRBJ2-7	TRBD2	TGTGCCAGCAGCTTAGCGCCTGGCAGCGGGAGGGTCGACGAGCAGTACTTC	CASSLAPGSGRVDEQYF
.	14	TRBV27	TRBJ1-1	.	TGTGCCAGCAGTGAGGGCGGTCACAGCGATGAAGCTTTCTTT	CASSEGGHSDEAFF
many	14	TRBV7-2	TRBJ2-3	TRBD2	TGTGCCAGCAGCTTAGCCTCTTGGGAGGGTACGCAGTATTTT	CASSLASWEGTQYF
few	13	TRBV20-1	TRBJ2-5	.	TGCAGTGCTAGATGGCAGGGACAAGAGACCCAGTACTTC	CSARWQGQETQYF
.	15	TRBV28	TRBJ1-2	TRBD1	TGTGCCAGCACTCGCCTTTCCGGGACAGGGTATGGCTACACCTTC	CASTRLSGTGYGYTF